The source of this T cell receptor (beta chain) is a study of blood T cell repertoires in COVID-19. Study-level background: Samples representing acute and convalescent COVID-19 were sourced from the United States, Italy and Spain. T cells, B-cell-depleted T cells, or PBMCs supplied cDNA or gDNA.

Sequencing used immunoSEQ multiplex PCR; TCRdb keeps in-frame clones, though not all of them. The sample carries some 250,000 clones, roughly 88% recorded once. The germline gives CDR1 SNHLY, CDR2 FYNNEI. This CDR3 has 14 amino acids. Trimming removed 7 bases at V and 7 bases at J, with 17 bases between. The chain joins TRBV2 to TRBJ1-5, with TRBD1 as a possible D gene (6 bases). Sequencing was carried out using peripheral blood. This clonotype originated in a woman in her 30s with acute or convalescent COVID-19. The CDR3 reads CASNPTGQGQPQHF. The DNA of the CDR3 is TGTGCCAGCAACCCAACAGGGCAGGGGCAGCCCCAGCATTTT.